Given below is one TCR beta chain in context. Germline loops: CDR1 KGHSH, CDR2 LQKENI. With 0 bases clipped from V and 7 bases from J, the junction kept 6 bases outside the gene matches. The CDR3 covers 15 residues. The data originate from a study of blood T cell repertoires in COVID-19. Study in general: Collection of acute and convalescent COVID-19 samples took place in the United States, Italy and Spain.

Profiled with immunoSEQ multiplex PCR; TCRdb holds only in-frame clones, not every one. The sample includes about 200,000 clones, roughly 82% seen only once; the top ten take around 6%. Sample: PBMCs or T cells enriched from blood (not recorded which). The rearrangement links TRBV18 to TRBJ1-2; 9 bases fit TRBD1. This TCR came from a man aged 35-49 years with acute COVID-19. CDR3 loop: CASSPPEQGALGYTF. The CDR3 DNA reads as TGTGCCAGCTCACCACCGGAACAGGGGGCGCTTGGCTACACCTTC. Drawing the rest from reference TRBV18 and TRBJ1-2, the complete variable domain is NAGVMQNPRHLVRRRGQEARLRCSPMKGHSHVYWYRQLPEEGLKFMVYLQKENIIDESGMPKERFSAEFPKEGPSILRIQQVVRGDSAAYFCASSPPEQGALGYTFGSGTRLTVV.